This is a list of T cell receptor beta chains from one sample in a study of blood T cell repertoires in COVID-19. Here immunoSEQ multiplex PCR was the method, and the copy in TCRdb shows in-frame clones only, minus some. This sample carries tens of thousands of clones, about 86% of them seen once, and the ten largest clones take about 7.6%. Sequencing was carried out using peripheral blood. These receptors came from a woman aged 70-85 years with acute or convalescent COVID-19. Both conserved end residues are part of each CDR3.

v_call cdr3_aa
TRBV9 CASSVRDSGGNTIYF
TRBV9 CASSVARNTGELFF
TRBV5-1 CASSLGAAGRGSFYEQYF
TRBV28 CASSSPQPGFSSGNTIYF
TRBV24-1 CATSEVSHTGELFF
TRBV5-6 CASSFAGVGTYNEQFF
TRBV12-3/TRBV12-4 CASRPQGVGKLFF
TRBV6-1 CASSEYRGATNEKLFF
TRBV7-8 CASTGQGPYEQFF
TRBV5-1 CASSFRPQDREPYEQYF
TRBV27 CASSLSGRTSRYGYTF
TRBV3-1/TRBV3-2 CASSPREVVRHNSPLHF
TRBV30 CAWSVHRPGGTEAFF
TRBV5-1 CASSPEDSSWYGYTF
TRBV21-1 CASSKARKIHSNQPQHF
TRBV28 CASSSNRVGSYEQYF
TRBV7-6 CASSLTSSGGAWETQYF
TRBV30 CAWSPQGVAGHAQPQHF
TRBV27 CASSLGQGAYEQYF
TRBV24-1 CATSDLSTGEVTDTQYF
TRBV3-1/TRBV3-2 CASSQTGQNYGYTF
TRBV27 CASSFQGTGAYEQYF
TRBV28 CASSLGPYGYTF
TRBV24-1 CATSGPSGVDEQFF
TRBV24-1 CATSEPTRPRSQYF
TRBV19 CASSITHLGNSPLHF
TRBV3-1/TRBV3-2 CASSHRQDPNQPQHF
TRBV5-4 CASSYLTNYGYTF
TRBV3-1/TRBV3-2 CASSQDPRRGETSTDTQYF
TRBV29-1 CSARTGVTEAFF
TRBV28 CASSLYGQATYEQYF
TRBV19 CASSISSGRMYNEQFF
TRBV6-5 CASSYAGQGYGYTF
TRBV9 CASSETGGSYNEQFF
TRBV11-2 CASSASGWPTNEKLFF
TRBV3-1/TRBV3-2 CASSQATGGYNSPLHF
TRBV5-4 CASRVDTSTDTQYF
TRBV5-4 CASSGPGLAGDIQYF
TRBV6-5 CASRPLPGQGYEQFF
TRBV5-1 CASSLGSRFFLASGRITDTQYF
TRBV27 CASRYQFLTEAFF
TRBV30 CAWRGGGSSSGANVLTF
TRBV27 CASSLSTGTGGSGYTF
TRBV28 CASSLDRGSVSQPQHF
TRBV13 CASSLGPGGDTEAFF
TRBV19 CASSIDLAGTDTQYF
TRBV12-3/TRBV12-4 CASSNVAGEQYF
TRBV2 CASSEYGLGDEQFF
TRBV4-1 CASSNLAISTGELFF
TRBV7-9 CASSPQGGHYGYTF
TRBV5-4 CASSLEPKETQYF
TRBV7-6 CASSLSSPGQGYGYTF
TRBV28 CASSSGQVETQYF
TRBV29-1 CSAGSGLYNEQFF
TRBV30 CAWSTGVREAFF
TRBV5-1 CASSLWTSPNTGELFF
TRBV19 CASSMVLEGTNYGYTF
TRBV4-2 CASSRQSSGGDAYEQYF
TRBV28 CASSLSSGRADTQYF
TRBV28 CASSLLGGTGGSYTEAFF